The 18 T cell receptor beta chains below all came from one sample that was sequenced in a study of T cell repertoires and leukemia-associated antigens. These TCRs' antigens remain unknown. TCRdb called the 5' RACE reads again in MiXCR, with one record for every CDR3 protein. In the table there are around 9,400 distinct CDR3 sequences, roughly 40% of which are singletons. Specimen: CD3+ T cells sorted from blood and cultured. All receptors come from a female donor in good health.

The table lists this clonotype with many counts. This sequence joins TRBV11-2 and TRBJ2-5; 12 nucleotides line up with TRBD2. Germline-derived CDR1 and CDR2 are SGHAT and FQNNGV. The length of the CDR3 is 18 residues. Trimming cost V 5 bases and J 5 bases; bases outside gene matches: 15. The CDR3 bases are TGTGCCAGCAGCACACCTCTAGCGGGAGGGTTGTTGGTGGAGACCCAGTACTTC. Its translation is CASSTPLAGGLLVETQYF.

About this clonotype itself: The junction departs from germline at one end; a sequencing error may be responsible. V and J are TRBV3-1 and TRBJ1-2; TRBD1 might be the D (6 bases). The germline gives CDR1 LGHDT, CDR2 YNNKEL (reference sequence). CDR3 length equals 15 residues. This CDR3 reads CASRQVPGGAYGCTF. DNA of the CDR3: TGTGCCAGCCGCCAAGTCCCCGGGGGCGCCTATGGCTGCACCTTC.

CDR3 in amino acids: CSAGIQGPTGGYTF. The CDR3 DNA follows: TGCAGTGCTGGCATACAGGGACCGACCGGCGGTTACACCTTC. The chain uses TRBV20-1 and TRBJ1-2, with a weak D call TRBD1 (6 bases). V dropped 5 bases and J dropped 11 bases, with 24 bases sitting between them. The CDR3 is 14 residues long. The germline gives CDR1 DFQATT, CDR2 SNEGSKA (reference sequence).

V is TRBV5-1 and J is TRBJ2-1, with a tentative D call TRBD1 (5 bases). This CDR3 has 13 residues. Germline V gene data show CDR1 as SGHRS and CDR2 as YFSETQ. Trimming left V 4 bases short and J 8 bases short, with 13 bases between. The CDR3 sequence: CASSELTRDEQFF. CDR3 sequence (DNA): TGCGCCAGCAGCGAGTTGACCAGGGATGAGCAGTTCTTC.

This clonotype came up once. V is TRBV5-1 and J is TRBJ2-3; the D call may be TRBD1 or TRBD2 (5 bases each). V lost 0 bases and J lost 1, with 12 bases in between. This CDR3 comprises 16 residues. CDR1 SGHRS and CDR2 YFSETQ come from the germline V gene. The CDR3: CASSLGPRDRTDTQYF. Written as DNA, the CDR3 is TGCGCCAGCAGCTTGGGGCCCAGGGACCGCACAGATACGCAGTATTTT.

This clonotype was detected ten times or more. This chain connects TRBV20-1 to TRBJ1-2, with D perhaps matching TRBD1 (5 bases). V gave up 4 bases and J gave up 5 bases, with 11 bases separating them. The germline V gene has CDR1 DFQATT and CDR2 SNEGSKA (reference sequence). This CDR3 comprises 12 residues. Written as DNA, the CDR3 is TGCAGTGCTACAGGGTCGAGGTATGGCTACACCTTC. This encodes CSATGSRYGYTF.

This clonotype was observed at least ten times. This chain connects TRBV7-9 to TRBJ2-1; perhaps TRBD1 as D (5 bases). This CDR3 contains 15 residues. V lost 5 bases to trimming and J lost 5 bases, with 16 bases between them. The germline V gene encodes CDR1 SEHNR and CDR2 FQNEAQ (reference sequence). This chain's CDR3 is CASSPTGITNNEQFF. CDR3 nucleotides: TGTGCCAGCAGCCCAACAGGAATTACCAACAATGAGCAGTTCTTC.

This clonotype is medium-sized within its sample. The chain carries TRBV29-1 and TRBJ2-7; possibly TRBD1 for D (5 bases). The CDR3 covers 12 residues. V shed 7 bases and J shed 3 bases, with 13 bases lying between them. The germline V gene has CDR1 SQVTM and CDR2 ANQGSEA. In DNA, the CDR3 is TGCAGCGCCAGGACAATCCTCTACGAGCAGTACTTC. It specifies CSARTILYEQYF.

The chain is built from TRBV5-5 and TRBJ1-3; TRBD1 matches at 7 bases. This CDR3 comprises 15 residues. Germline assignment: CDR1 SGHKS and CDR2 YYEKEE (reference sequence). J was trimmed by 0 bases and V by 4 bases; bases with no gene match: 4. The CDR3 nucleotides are TGTGCCAGCAGCAGGACAGGTGACTCTGGAAACACCATATATTTT. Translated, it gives CASSRTGDSGNTIYF.

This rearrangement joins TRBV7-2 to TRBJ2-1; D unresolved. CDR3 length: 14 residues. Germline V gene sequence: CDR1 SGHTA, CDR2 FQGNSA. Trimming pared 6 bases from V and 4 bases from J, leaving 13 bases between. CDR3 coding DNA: TGTGCCAGCAGTCGCGCGGTCTCGTACAATGAGCAGTTCTTC. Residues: CASSRAVSYNEQFF. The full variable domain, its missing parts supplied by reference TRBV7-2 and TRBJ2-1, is GAGVSQSPSNKVTEKGKDVELRCDPISGHTALYWYRQSLGQGLEFLIYFQGNSAPDKSGLPSDRFSAERTGGSVSTLTIQRTQQEDSAVYLCASSRAVSYNEQFFGPGTRLTVL.

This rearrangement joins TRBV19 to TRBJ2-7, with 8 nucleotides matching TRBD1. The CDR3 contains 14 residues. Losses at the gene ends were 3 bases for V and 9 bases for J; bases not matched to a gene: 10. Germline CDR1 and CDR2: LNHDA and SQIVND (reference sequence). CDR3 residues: CASSMGGQGGVQYF. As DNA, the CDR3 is TGTGCCAGTAGTATGGGAGGACAGGGCGGGGTGCAGTACTTC.

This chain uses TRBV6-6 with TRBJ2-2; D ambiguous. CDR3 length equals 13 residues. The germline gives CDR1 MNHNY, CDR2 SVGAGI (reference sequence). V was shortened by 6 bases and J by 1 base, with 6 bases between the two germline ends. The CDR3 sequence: CASRAENTGELFF. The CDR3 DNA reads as TGTGCCAGCAGGGCAGAGAACACCGGGGAGCTGTTTTTT.

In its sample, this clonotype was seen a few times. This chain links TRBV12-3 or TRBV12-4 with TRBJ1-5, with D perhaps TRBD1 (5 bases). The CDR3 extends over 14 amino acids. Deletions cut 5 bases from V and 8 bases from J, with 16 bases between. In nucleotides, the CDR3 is TGTGCCAGCAGTGACGGACGGGGGATGAAGCCCCAGCATTTT. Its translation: CASSDGRGMKPQHF.

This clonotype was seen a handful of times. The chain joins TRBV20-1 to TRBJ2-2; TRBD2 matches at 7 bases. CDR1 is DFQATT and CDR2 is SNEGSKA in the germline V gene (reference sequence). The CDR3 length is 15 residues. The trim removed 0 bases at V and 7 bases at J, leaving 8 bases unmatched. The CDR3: CSARDRGEPFGELFF. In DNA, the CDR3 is TGCAGTGCTAGAGATCGGGGGGAACCTTTCGGGGAGCTGTTTTTT.

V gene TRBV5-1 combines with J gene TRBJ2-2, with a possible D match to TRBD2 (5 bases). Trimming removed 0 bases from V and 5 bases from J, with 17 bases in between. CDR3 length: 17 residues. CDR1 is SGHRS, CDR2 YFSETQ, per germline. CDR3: CASSLAGVRAGTGELFF. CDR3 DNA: TGCGCCAGCAGCTTGGCGGGCGTGAGGGCCGGGACCGGGGAGCTGTTTTTT.

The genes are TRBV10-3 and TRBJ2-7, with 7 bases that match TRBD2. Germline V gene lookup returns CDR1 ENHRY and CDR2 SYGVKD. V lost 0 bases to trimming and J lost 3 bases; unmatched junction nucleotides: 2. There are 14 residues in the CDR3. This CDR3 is CAISESGGIYEQYF. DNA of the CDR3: TGTGCCATCAGTGAGTCGGGAGGGATCTACGAGCAGTACTTC.

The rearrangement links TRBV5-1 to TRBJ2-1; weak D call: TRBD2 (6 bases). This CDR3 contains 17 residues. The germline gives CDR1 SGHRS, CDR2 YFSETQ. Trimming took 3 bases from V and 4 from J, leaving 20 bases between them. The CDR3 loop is CASSSARPSGSYNEQFF. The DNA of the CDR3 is TGCGCCAGCAGCTCAGCCCGCCCGAGCGGGTCTTACAATGAGCAGTTCTTC.

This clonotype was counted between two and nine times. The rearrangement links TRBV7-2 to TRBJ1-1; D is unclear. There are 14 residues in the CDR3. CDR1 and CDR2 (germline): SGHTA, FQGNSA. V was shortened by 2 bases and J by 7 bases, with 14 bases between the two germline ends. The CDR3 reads CASSLTYLRVEAFF. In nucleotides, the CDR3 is TGTGCCAGCAGCTTAACGTATCTAAGGGTTGAAGCTTTCTTT.